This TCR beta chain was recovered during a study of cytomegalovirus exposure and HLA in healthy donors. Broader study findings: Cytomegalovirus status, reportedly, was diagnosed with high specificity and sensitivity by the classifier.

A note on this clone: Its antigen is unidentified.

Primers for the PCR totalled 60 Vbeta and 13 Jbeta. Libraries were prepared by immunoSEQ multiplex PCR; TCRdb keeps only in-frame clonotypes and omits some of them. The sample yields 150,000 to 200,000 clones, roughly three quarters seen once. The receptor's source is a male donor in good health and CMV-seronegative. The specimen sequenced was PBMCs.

The CDR3 region is CASSADEDNQPQHF. The CDR3 DNA reads as TGTGCCAGCAGCGCTGACGAGGACAATCAGCCCCAGCATTTT. The chain uses TRBV6-1 and TRBJ1-5, with no clear D. The germline CDR1 and CDR2 sequences are MNHNS and SASEGT. The CDR3 consists of 14 residues. The ends were cut back, 6 bases at V and 3 bases at J, with 12 bases in the middle.